A selection of T cell receptor beta chains follows, all from one sample in a study of T cell responses to AZD1222 COVID-19 vaccine. Clones were read by immunoSEQ multiplex PCR, and TCRdb kept only the in-frame ones, dropping some. The top ten hold just under 4.5% of the sample, which has 100,000 to 150,000 clones, 75% to 90% seen once. Specimen: peripheral blood, collected 28 days after the second AZD1222 dose. The receptors were sampled from an adult who received the AZD1222 COVID-19 vaccine. CDR3s leave out the opening cysteine and the closing phenylalanine or tryptophan. The D gene is left open where the match is weak.

d_call v_call cdr3_aa
- TRBV6-5 ASSRGQRTNTEAF
- TRBV30 AWSGDREAF
- TRBV11-2 ASSLNRPNEQF
- TRBV9 ASSVDPNREYGYT
TRBD1 TRBV5-6 ASSQQTGLHNSPLH
- TRBV28 ASSTPRDSPLH
TRBD1 TRBV27 ASRRTGGYGYT
- TRBV13 ASSLVGSGRGETQY
TRBD1 TRBV30 AWSDSTGWEAF
TRBD1 TRBV5-1 ASSLVSPAGTAEAF
TRBD1 TRBV19 ASSIATGQKDTEAF
TRBD1 TRBV5-5 ASSLEGTGANYGYT
TRBD1 TRBV5-1 ASTQGGRGGYT
- TRBV28 ASSLGDYEQY
- TRBV24-1 ATSDTRVGNQPQH
- TRBV29-1 SVGLGKGTDTQY
TRBD2 TRBV6-2/TRBV6-3 ASSYSSGDRNEQY
TRBD1 TRBV7-9 ASSRLTGDGYT
- TRBV7-2 ASSRIPGATDTQY
TRBD2 TRBV27 ASSSDVAASGRTDTQY
TRBD1 TRBV4-1 ASSQEVRQGAETQY
- TRBV20-1 SARIGEQY
- TRBV24-1 ATSDSSRTGGYT
- TRBV25-1 ASSVVRGGEAF
- TRBV3-1/TRBV3-2 ASSHLDSYGYT
- TRBV5-1 ASSLVTGPIHEQY
TRBD1 TRBV28 ASIATGTASSNQPQH
- TRBV2 ASSFREDNEKLF
- TRBV5-1 ASSIDSQETQY
- TRBV9 ASSVAQGQGEKLF
- TRBV12-3/TRBV12-4 ASRFGNEKLF
- TRBV12-3/TRBV12-4 ASSLVENTEAF
- TRBV5-1 ASSLGATANEKLF
TRBD1 TRBV5-8 ASSHGQGALEQY
TRBD1 TRBV5-4 ASSVSGTGEAF
- TRBV5-1 ASSLADNTEAF
TRBD1 TRBV14 ASSQVTGFIGYGYT
- TRBV14 ASSLTPYGYT
- TRBV6-5 ASSYSGGGLNGYT
- TRBV12-3/TRBV12-4 ASSPFMNTEAF
TRBD1 TRBV5-1 ASRLGTVSYEQY
- TRBV19 ASSSGGEPNEKLF